Shown below are 15 T cell receptor beta chains from a single sample sequenced in a study of a mutant IDH1 vaccine in newly diagnosed glioma. This sample's time point: baseline, week 1 (first vaccination visit). Treatment given: pre-vaccination baseline after standard-of-care therapy. Sequencing was performed with immunoSEQ multiplex PCR; in TCRdb, only in-frame clones are kept and a portion is missing. Of tens of thousands of clones listed, more than 80% were seen once; the top ten hold around 2.5%. The specimen was PBMCs, collected from a glioma patient treated with radiotherapy, temozolomide or both. The receptor set was obtained from a man between 35 and 55 years old with glioma.

This chain links TRBV4-1 with TRBJ2-2, with 8 positions matching TRBD2. J was trimmed by 1 base and V by 0 bases; bases with no gene match: 7. The CDR3 contains 18 residues. Germline loops: CDR1 MGHRA, CDR2 YSYEKL. The DNA of the CDR3 is TGCGCCAGCAGCCAAGATCGTACTAGCGGAATGAACACCGGGGAGCTGTTTTTT. Translated, it gives CASSQDRTSGMNTGELFF.

The V call is TRBV2, the J call TRBJ2-7, with D possibly TRBD1 on 5 matching bases. The CDR3 totals 14 residues. The germline CDR1 and CDR2 sequences are SNHLY and FYNNEI. V dropped 1 base and J dropped 3 bases, with 10 bases sitting between them. The DNA of the CDR3 is TGTGCCAGCAGTGAAGGGGGCCCCTACTACGAGCAGTACTTC. Translating gives CASSEGGPYYEQYF.

In its sample, this clone was seen once. This chain joins TRBV27 and TRBJ1-1; D uncertain. Germline lookup yields CDR1 MNHEY and CDR2 SMNVEV (reference sequence). V lost 2 bases and J 1 base, leaving 14 bases between the germline ends. The CDR3 sequence is 16 residues long. DNA of the CDR3: TGTGCCAGCAGTTTAGAAGGCGGCAGGTGGAACACTGAAGCTTTCTTT. Translated: CASSLEGGRWNTEAFF.

V and J are TRBV10-3 and TRBJ1-5; 9 bases map to TRBD1. This CDR3 region has 16 residues. The V segment lost 0 bases and the J segment 8 bases; nucleotides outside the gene matches: 8. Germline lookup yields CDR1 ENHRY and CDR2 SYGVKD. Written as DNA, the CDR3 is TGTGCCATCAGTGAGTCGTGGACAGGGGCGGGAGAGCCCCAGCATTTT. The encoded protein is CAISESWTGAGEPQHF.

The chain recombines TRBV11-2 with TRBJ2-2; D might be TRBD1 or TRBD2, each matching 5 bases. This CDR3 has 14 residues. Trimming took off 5 bases at V and 6 bases at J, with 13 bases between the two ends. Per the germline V gene, CDR1 is SGHAT and CDR2 is FQNNGV. The CDR3 bases are TGTGCCAGCAGCCGGGACCCAGGAGCCGGGGAGCTGTTTTTT. Its translation is CASSRDPGAGELFF. Full variable domain (outside the CDR3, taken from reference TRBV11-2 and TRBJ2-2): EAGVAQSPRYKIIEKRQSVAFWCNPISGHATLYWYQQILGQGPKLLIQFQNNGVVDDSQLPKDRFSAERLKGVDSTLKIQPAKLEDSAVYLCASSRDPGAGELFFGEGSRLTVL.

The genes are TRBV4-2 and TRBJ1-4; 8 bases are a match to TRBD1. Germline V gene sequence: CDR1 LGHNA, CDR2 YNFKEQ. The CDR3 is made up of 15 amino acids. J lost 8 bases, V lost 6 bases, and 11 bases had no gene match. The CDR3 region has the DNA TGTGCCAGCAGACCCGTCGGACAGGGAGGCGAAAAACTGTTTTTT. Its protein product is CASRPVGQGGEKLFF.

This chain links TRBV27 with TRBJ1-2; D perhaps matches TRBD1 (5 bases). The CDR3 is 13 amino acids. V gave up 3 bases and J gave up 3 bases, with 8 bases separating them. CDR1 and CDR2 from the germline V gene are MNHEY and SMNVEV (reference sequence). CDR3 in DNA: TGTGCCAGCAGTTTTGGGGCCTACTATGGCTACACCTTC. This translates into CASSFGAYYGYTF.

This sequence joins TRBV5-6 and TRBJ1-2; 7 nucleotides line up with TRBD1. CDR1 is SGHDT, CDR2 YYEEEE, per germline. V lost 2 bases and J lost 0; bases outside the gene matches: 7. The CDR3 spans 16 residues. The CDR3 DNA reads TGTGCCAGCAGCTTTTTTGGGACAGAAGCTAACTATGGCTACACCTTC. This encodes CASSFFGTEANYGYTF.

V gene TRBV4-1 combines with J gene TRBJ2-1; 16 nucleotides line up with TRBD2. The trim removed 4 bases at V and 7 bases at J, leaving 7 bases unmatched. Germline CDR1 reads MGHRA; CDR2 reads YSYEKL. This CDR3 is built from 17 residues. The CDR3 is CASSRGTSGRAWNEQFF. In DNA form, the CDR3 reads TGCGCCAGCAGCCGCGGGACTAGCGGGAGGGCCTGGAATGAGCAGTTCTTC.

V gene TRBV7-2 combines with J gene TRBJ2-5; 7 nucleotides line up with TRBD2. The trim removed 0 bases at V and 5 bases at J, leaving 3 bases unmatched. The CDR3 totals 14 residues. CDR1 and CDR2 from the germline V gene are SGHTA and FQGNSA. The CDR3 nucleotides read TGTGCCAGCAGCTTAGCGTCCGGGAGGGAGACCCAGTACTTC. Its protein is CASSLASGRETQYF.

The rearrangement joins TRBV12-5 to TRBJ1-2; TRBD1 might be the D (6 bases). CDR1 is LGHNT and CDR2 is FRNRAP in the germline V gene. The V and J ends lost 8 bases and 0 bases respectively, with 16 bases between them. The CDR3 covers 15 residues. CDR3 sequence: CASSPEDRPNYGYTF. The CDR3 nucleotides are TGTGCTAGTAGCCCGGAGGACAGACCTAACTATGGCTACACCTTC. Full variable domain (remainder filled in from reference TRBV12-5 and TRBJ1-2): DARVTQTPRHKVTEMGQEVTMRCQPILGHNTVFWYRQTMMQGLELLAYFRNRAPLDDSGMPKDRFSAEMPDATLATLKIQPSEPRDSAVYFCASSPEDRPNYGYTFGSGTRLTVV.

CDR3: CASSRGLAGGDTQYF. Written as DNA, the CDR3 is TGTGCCAGCTCACGGGGACTAGCGGGAGGAGATACGCAGTATTTT. The rearrangement joins TRBV18 to TRBJ2-3, with TRBD2 matching 15 bases. Looked up from germline, CDR1 is KGHSH and CDR2 is LQKENI. The CDR3 runs 15 residues. V lost 4 bases to trimming and J lost 5 bases; unmatched junction nucleotides: 1.

This chain connects TRBV23-1 to TRBJ2-6, with TRBD2 identical over 7 bases. TRBV23-1 is an ORF for which the function is uncertain. This CDR3 has 17 amino acids. Trimming cost V 6 bases and J 0 bases; bases outside gene matches: 8. This chain's CDR3 is CASSLWGGGSGANVLTF. The CDR3 DNA is TGCGCCAGCAGCCTGTGGGGGGGAGGCTCTGGGGCCAACGTCCTGACTTTC.

CDR3 in DNA: TGTGCTAGTGGTCCCATTTTAGGGACCAAACAAGCTTTCTTT. Its translation: CASGPILGTKQAFF. The chain employs TRBV12-5 and TRBJ1-1; D might be TRBD1 (5 bases). The CDR3 length is 14 residues. Germline V lookup: CDR1 LGHNT, CDR2 FRNRAP. V lost 5 bases to trimming and J lost 9 bases, with 19 bases between them.

This clone was found a few times. The chain uses TRBV7-2 and TRBJ2-3; D not resolved. V lost 5 bases and J lost 5, with 11 bases in between. CDR3 length equals 13 residues. CDR1 and CDR2 from the germline V gene are SGHTA and FQGNSA. The CDR3 nucleotides are TGTGCCAGCAGCCCCGATTTTGGAGATACGCAGTATTTT. Its translation: CASSPDFGDTQYF.